Given below is one T cell receptor beta chain in context. Its antigen is unidentified. The data were taken from a study of cytomegalovirus exposure and HLA in healthy donors. Per the germline V gene, CDR1 is MGHDK and CDR2 is SYGVNS. J lost 2 bases, V lost 9 bases, and 4 bases had no gene match. This CDR3 has 12 residues. Study outcomes and limitations: An Asian-associated ancestry cluster reportedly showed fewer N-insertions than the approximately 690-donor mean in a later analysis.

Primers for the PCR totalled 60 Vbeta and 13 Jbeta. TCRdb keeps only in-frame clones here, not all; method: immunoSEQ multiplex PCR. This table has around 180,000 clones, 82% appearing once. The sequence was collected from a woman aged 50 to 60 in good health and CMV-seronegative. The chain joins TRBV25-1 to TRBJ2-7, with 7 bases identical to TRBD2. Sequenced material: PBMCs. CDR3 coding DNA: TGTGCCAGTGCTGGACTAGCCTACGAGCAGTACTTC. Protein sequence: CASAGLAYEQYF.